The 7 T cell receptor beta chains below were found in one sample sequenced in a study of Graves' ophthalmopathy and Graves' hyperthyroidism (dated by TCRdb to 2016 to 2019). The run used an Illumina HiSeq 2000. TCR beta CDR3 regions were amplified from RNA transcripts for repertoire sequencing. A first-round RT-PCR used HTBI primers with the Qiagen OneStep RT-PCR kit, followed by a second-round multiplex PCR, size selection and purification. TCRdb reran the public reads through fastp at Q25 and MiXCR, keeping productive beta chains. CDR3 protein duplicates are merged, each entry listing the most common genes and DNA. For this sample the table gives 340,000 or so distinct CDR3 sequences, of which 17% were detected only once. The ten largest clones capture roughly 12% of the sample. Material: peripheral blood. The receptors were gathered from an adult man with Graves' ophthalmopathy.

This clonotype was seen ten or more times. This chain connects TRBV12-3 or TRBV12-4 to TRBJ2-7; D gene unclear. Trimming shortened V by 3 bases and J by 2 bases, and 14 bases separated the two germline ends. This CDR3 is 15 amino acids long. The CDR3 DNA reads as TGTGCCAGCAGTTTCGGAATATCGGCAGCCTACGAGCAGTACTTC. Amino acids: CASSFGISAAYEQYF.

This clonotype has at least ten counts. The chain carries TRBV20-1 and TRBJ1-6; D is unclear. The CDR3 covers 15 residues. Trimming took 1 base from V and 4 from J, leaving 11 bases between them. The germline V gene encodes CDR1 DFQATT and CDR2 SNEGSKA (reference sequence). For the CDR3, the DNA is TGCAGTGCTAGAGTACCGGGCGATTATAATTCACCCCTCCACTTT. As protein: CSARVPGDYNSPLHF.

The table lists this clonotype with many counts. This chain joins TRBV20-1 and TRBJ1-2, with D possibly TRBD1 on 6 matching bases. V lost 6 bases to trimming and J lost 2 bases, with 19 bases between them. The CDR3 extends over 15 amino acids. Per the germline V gene, CDR1 is DFQATT and CDR2 is SNEGSKA (reference sequence). The CDR3 DNA reads TGCAGTGCAGAGAAGGTTGGGGGGCAAAACTATGGCTACACCTTC. It is translated as CSAEKVGGQNYGYTF.

This clonotype was counted ten times or more. J is TRBJ1-1 and V is TRBV14; no definite D call. CDR1 and CDR2 (germline): SGHDN, FVKESK. The V end lost 3 bases, the J end lost 0 bases, and 14 bases lay between the germline ends. CDR3 length: 16 amino acids. As DNA, the CDR3 is TGTGCCAGCAGCCAGAGTCCTCATTACATGAACACTGAAGCTTTCTTT. The encoded protein is CASSQSPHYMNTEAFF.

The chain couples TRBV20-1 to TRBJ2-5, with a weak D call TRBD2 (7 bases). CDR1 is DFQATT, CDR2 SNEGSKA, per germline (reference sequence). This CDR3 has 15 residues. The V end lost 3 bases, the J end lost 1 base, and 15 bases lay between the germline ends. The CDR3: CSASLLGGPQETQYF. The CDR3, as DNA: TGCAGTGCTAGTTTATTGGGGGGGCCCCAAGAGACCCAGTACTTC.

On this clonotype itself: A much larger clone differs from this one at a single base, so this may be a read error. The chain has TRBV7-9 and TRBJ2-5, with a weak D call TRBD2 (5 bases). V was trimmed by 2 bases and J by 5 bases, leaving 12 bases between them. The CDR3 is 14 amino acids. The germline gives CDR1 SEHNR, CDR2 FQNEAQ (reference sequence). Here the CDR3 reads CASSLLDYQETQYF. The CDR3 region has the DNA TGTGCCAGCAGCTTACTAGACTATCAGGAGACCCAGTACTTC.

This clonotype has ten or more counts. The rearrangement uses TRBV5-5 and TRBJ2-7; 9 bases map to TRBD1. The CDR3 spans 15 residues. The trim removed 4 bases at V and 10 bases at J, leaving 15 bases unmatched. CDR1 is SGHKS, CDR2 YYEKEE, per germline (reference sequence). CDR3 region: CASSLSGQGRTGQYF. The CDR3 DNA reads TGTGCCAGCAGCCTTAGTGGACAGGGGAGGACCGGACAGTACTTC.